This T cell receptor beta chain was documented in a study of cytomegalovirus exposure and HLA in healthy donors (TCRdb year 2017). Concerning the study at large: In an earlier analysis of roughly 500 of the donors, under 300 Gb of sequence data and 90 million to 120 million unique TCR beta sequences from about 180 million T cells were reported. Roughly 300 gigabases of sequencing data and 70 million to 95 million unique TCR sequences made up an early release that covered approximately 620 HLA-typed donors. The genetic ancestry cluster associated with self-reported Caucasian donors included roughly four fifths of the roughly 390 genotyped donors. The study aimed to test whether signatures of past pathogen exposure could be identified by cataloging public T cell receptors. The study profiled the T cell repertoires of more than 500 subjects by immunosequencing and related them to cytomegalovirus serostatus. A separate validation cohort of roughly 110 different subjects was used in addition to the roughly 700-subject first cohort. The study combined high-throughput TCR immunosequencing, statistical association of individual TCRs with disease status, and machine learning to predict cytomegalovirus infection status. A later analysis re-analyzed previously published TCR beta repertoires from 550 to 700 donors and added high-resolution HLA genotyping to study TCR occurrence patterns. Rather than using new phenotypic data, the later analysis identified candidate immune exposures from TCR beta sequences and from how often those sequences occurred across donors. An earlier analysis of 587 of the donors used high-throughput TCR beta sequencing to judge whether each TCR beta V gene segment behaved as functional or pseudogenic. Donor age, sex, ethnicity and CMV serostatus were compiled alongside the repertoire data. In a later genetic analysis, genome-wide SNP genotypes for about three fifths of the 666 donors were used, and that subset was treated as a discovery cohort. Every repertoire in the discovery cohort had been generated on one and the same sequencing platform. HLA typing covered class I and class II loci at four-digit resolution. Typing coverage varied by locus: roughly 629-640 donors for A, B, C, DRB1 and DQB1; 500 to 550 for DQA1; about 600 for DPA1; 450 to 480 for DPB1. A few DR-DQ haplotypes were treated as single units for association and clustering because of strong linkage in the cohort. Across some 400 genotyped donors of the cohort, an average of 235,054 unique TCR beta nucleotide sequences per donor were sequenced, and approximately 19% of those sequences were non-productive.

The cohort consisted of 666 healthy bone marrow donors. At the time of sampling, every cohort member was nominally healthy, though immune exposures that went unrecorded were likely present. The donor was CMV seronegative and belonged to the group of 320 or so seronegative cohort members. Every donor gave a peripheral blood sample, and the peripheral blood mononuclear cells from that sample were used for TCR beta sequencing. Genomic DNA extraction from the blood cell samples was performed with the Qiagen DNeasy Blood Extraction Kit. A note on this clone: Which antigen it targets is not known.

Study-wide findings and limitations: A further reported finding was that TCR beta sequences accurately predicted the HLA-A and HLA-B alleles for most subjects in the first cohort. CMV serostatus was the only immune exposure information available for the cohort. When HLA alleles, especially DR and DQ, strongly co-occurred, TCR associations were difficult to assign to individual alleles. In this cohort, only TCR beta chains were sequenced, and detectable features were limited by the absence of alpha or paired-chain data. The earlier analysis of about 600 of the donors excluded over 15 rarely observed V segments, including chromosome 9 orphons, because counts were too low. A group of highly shared sequence variants was considered likely to be a technical artifact of the sequencing pipeline. Most TCR sequences were observed very rarely across donors, whereas some public TCRs were present in many individuals. In a later analysis, several top co-occurrence clusters were reported to appear linked to parvovirus B19, influenza, CMV and Epstein-Barr virus. According to a later genetic analysis, donors in an Asian-associated ancestry cluster had fewer N-insertions in productive TCRs than the roughly 700-donor mean. A few of the identified cytomegalovirus-associated TCR beta chains were confirmed in vitro to be specific for cytomegalovirus antigens. In both the original and validation cohorts, the classifier was reported to diagnose cytomegalovirus status with high specificity and sensitivity. It was suggested by the authors that the approach could potentially be generalized to other disease states and immunological phenotypes. Because some donors lacked HLA typing at each locus, the association tests relied only on the typed subset. Compared with equally common non-associated chains, HLA-associated TCR beta chains in a later analysis were more clonally expanded and had lower generation probabilities. An association between a missense DCLRE1C variant and V-gene and J-gene trimming of TCR beta chains was found in a later genetic analysis and replicated in an independent cohort. The study gave a list of about 160 TCR beta chains associated with cytomegalovirus. According to a later analysis, most CMV-associated TCR beta chains appeared to be HLA-restricted, and the HLA associations seemed to be driven largely by CMV exposure. The 87-base-pair reads could not distinguish some IMGT-functional V segments, including TRBV6-2 and TRBV6-3, so those segments were excluded. A later analysis found that TCR association rates varied across HLA loci, with DRB1 alleles showing the most associated TCRs and HLA-C alleles the fewest. Specific HLA alleles were associated with 16,951 TCR beta sequences at a false discovery rate of 0.05 in a later analysis. Linkage disequilibrium might explain the correlated functional status among segregating V segments, but an unknown experimental factor could not be excluded. In an earlier analysis of 587 of the donors, most TCR beta V segments appeared in productive rearrangements about 87% or about 30% of the time, broadly matching IMGT annotations. Roughly uniform sequencing depth across donors was assumed in presence/absence analyses, although this assumption may not hold.

The CDR3 numbers 13 residues from cysteine through phenylalanine. This entry keeps only the CDR3 DNA: 39 bases, framed from base 1. V sheds 5 bases and J sheds 2 bases, leaving 9 bases between their ends. Taken from the germline V gene, the CDR1 and CDR2 loops are SGHAT and FQNNGV. Libraries were made using the immunoSEQ multiplex PCR assay. For the multiplex PCR, a mixture combining 60 forward primers for TCR Vbeta segments and 13 reverse primers for TCR Jbeta segments was used. The CDR3 region of rearranged TCR beta genes was amplified from genomic DNA with a multiplex PCR assay. The amplified TCR beta libraries were sequenced on the Illumina HiSeq System as 87-base-pair reads. In the authors' own workflow: A later analysis tallied tens of millions of unique TCR beta chains across the 666 repertoires, and some 10 million of those chains were shared by two or more donors. To remove PCR and sequencing errors, raw reads were error-corrected and collapsed into unique sequences using a nearest-neighbor algorithm that merged closely related sequences. V, D and J gene segments were assigned by aligning CDR3 sequences to IMGT reference sequences. Each retained sequence needed at least a six-nucleotide match to both a V gene segment and a J gene segment. Rearrangements were classified as productive when the CDR3 lacked stop codons and remained in frame with V and J, and all other rearrangements were classified as non-productive. Following IMGT convention, CDR3 was defined as the stretch from the second conserved V-encoded cysteine up to the conserved J-encoded phenylalanine. In an earlier analysis of roughly 610 of the donors, sequences lacking an unambiguous match to a single V gene segment were excluded. In an earlier analysis of 500 to 750 of the donors, V segments were called functional above 56.7% productive rearrangements and were called segregating when the between-donor standard deviation exceeded 5%. A statistical classification framework was built for diagnosing cytomegalovirus status from the catalog of TCR beta chain sequences. In a later analysis, V and J genes were assigned by comparing TCR nucleotide sequences against IMGT/GENE-DB human TR gene sequences. Using the TCRdist pipeline, a later analysis assigned CDR3 sequences along with most-parsimonious VDJ recombination scenarios. In a later analysis, every TCR beta chain was defined by the combination of its CDR3 amino acid sequence and its V-gene family, and reads without a unique V-gene family were dropped. To address suspected cross-contamination and a sequencing artifact, a later analysis removed 450 to 700 highly shared, low-generation-probability nucleotide sequences. For each public chain, a later analysis derived a clonal expansion index from normalized ranks of inferred template counts within each repertoire. In a later analysis, generation probabilities were computed using a VDJ recombination model fitted to out-of-frame rearrangements, and the results were checked against IGoR. Hypergeometric tests were used in a later analysis to score TCR-TCR, TCR-HLA and TCR-CMV co-occurrence, with a repertoire-size bias correction applied to the TCR pairs. To estimate false discovery rates, a later analysis permuted the HLA or CMV assignments 20 times. In a later analysis, co-occurring TCRs were grouped with DBSCAN, and TCRdist sequence similarity was added when clustering was performed within HLA-allele-positive subsets. Repertoires with fewer than 30,000 or more than 120,000 public chains were left out of co-occurrence clustering, as were a handful of repertoires with anomalous nucleotide sharing. As stored in TCRdb, this immuneACCESS dataset retains in-frame rearrangements with V and J assigned. A fraction of the clones does not appear; measured against another copy, unresolved V genes explain less than half of the discrepancy, and the remainder lacks a known reason. V and J calls and clone size are as listed in that table; D and trimming were resolved from the DNA. The sample's table covers approximately 100,000 clones. The leading ten clones occupy about 0.58% of the sample.

The rearrangement combines TRBV11-2 with TRBJ1-2, with a tentative D gene TRBD1 over 6 matching bases. The sequenced sample was PBMCs. This receptor was taken from a man aged 50-59 years in good health and CMV-seronegative. The sequence in DNA is TGTGCCAGCAGCCCCCAGGGGAACTATGGCTACACCTTC. This yields the protein CASSPQGNYGYTF.